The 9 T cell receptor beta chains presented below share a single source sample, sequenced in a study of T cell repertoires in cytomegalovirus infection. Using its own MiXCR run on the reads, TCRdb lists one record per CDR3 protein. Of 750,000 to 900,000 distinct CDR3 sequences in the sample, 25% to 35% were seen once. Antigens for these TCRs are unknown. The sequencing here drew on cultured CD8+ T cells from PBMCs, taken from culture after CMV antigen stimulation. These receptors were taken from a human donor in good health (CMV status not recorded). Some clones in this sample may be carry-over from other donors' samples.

The chain's CDR3 is CASSAILKDEQFF. CDR3 sequence (DNA): TGTGCCAGCAGCGCGATCCTGAAGGATGAGCAGTTCTTC. The chain couples TRBV9 to TRBJ2-1; no clear D. Per the germline V gene, CDR1 is SGDLS and CDR2 is YYNGEE. V lost 3 bases, J lost 8 bases, and 12 bases lay in between. The CDR3 spans 13 residues.

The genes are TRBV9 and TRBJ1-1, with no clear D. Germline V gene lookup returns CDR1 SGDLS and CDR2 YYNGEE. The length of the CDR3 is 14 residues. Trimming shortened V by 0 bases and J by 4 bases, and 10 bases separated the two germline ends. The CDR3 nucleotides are TGTGCCAGCAGCGTAGAGCCGGGGAGCACTGAAGCTTTCTTT. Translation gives CASSVEPGSTEAFF. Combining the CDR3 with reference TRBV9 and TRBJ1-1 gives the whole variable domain DSGVTQTPKHLITATGQRVTLRCSPRSGDLSVYWYQQSLDQGLQFLIQYYNGEERAKGNILERFSAQQFPDLHSELNLSSLELGDSALYFCASSVEPGSTEAFFGQGTRLTVV.

The CDR3 DNA reads as TGCGCCAGCAGCAGCGGACCTTCTAACTACAATGAGCAGTTCTTC. Residues: CASSSGPSNYNEQFF. This sequence joins TRBV4-1 and TRBJ2-1; a possible D gene is TRBD2 (5 bases). V lost 5 bases, J lost 3 bases, and 14 bases lay in between. CDR1 and CDR2 (germline): MGHRA, YSYEKL. The CDR3 spans 15 residues.

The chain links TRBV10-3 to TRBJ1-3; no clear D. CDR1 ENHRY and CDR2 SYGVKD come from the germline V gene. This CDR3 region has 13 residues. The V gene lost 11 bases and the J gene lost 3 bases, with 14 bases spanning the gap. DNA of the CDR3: TGTGCCGTAACGACAAGCTTTGGAAACACCATATATTTT. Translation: CAVTTSFGNTIYF.

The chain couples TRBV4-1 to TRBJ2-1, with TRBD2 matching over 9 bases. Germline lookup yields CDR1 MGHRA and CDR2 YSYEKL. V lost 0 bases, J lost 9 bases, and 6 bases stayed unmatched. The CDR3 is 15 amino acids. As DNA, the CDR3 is TGCGCCAGCAGCCAAGATGCCAGCGGGGGGCCTGAGCAGTTCTTC. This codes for CASSQDASGGPEQFF.

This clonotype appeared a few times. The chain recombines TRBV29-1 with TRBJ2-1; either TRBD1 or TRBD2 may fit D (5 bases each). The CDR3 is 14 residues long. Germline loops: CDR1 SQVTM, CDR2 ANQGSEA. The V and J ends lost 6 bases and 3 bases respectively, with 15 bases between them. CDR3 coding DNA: TGCAGCGTCCCCCCCCGGGGCGACTACAATGAGCAGTTCTTC. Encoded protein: CSVPPRGDYNEQFF.

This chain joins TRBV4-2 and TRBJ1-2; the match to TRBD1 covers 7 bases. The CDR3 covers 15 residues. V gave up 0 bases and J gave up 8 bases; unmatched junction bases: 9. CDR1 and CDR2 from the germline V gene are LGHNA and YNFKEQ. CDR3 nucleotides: TGTGCCAGCAGCCAAGATCAGTGGACAGGCGGGGGCTACACCTTC. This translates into CASSQDQWTGGGYTF.

CDR3 sequence: CASSPGTSGGGETQYF. CDR3 bases: TGTGCCAGCAGTCCCGGGACTAGCGGGGGAGGTGAGACCCAGTACTTC. The J gene is TRBJ2-5, the V gene TRBV12-3 or TRBV12-4, with 14 positions matching TRBD2. The J segment lost 5 bases and the V segment lost 5 bases, leaving 7 bases of the junction unmatched. The length of the CDR3 is 16 residues.

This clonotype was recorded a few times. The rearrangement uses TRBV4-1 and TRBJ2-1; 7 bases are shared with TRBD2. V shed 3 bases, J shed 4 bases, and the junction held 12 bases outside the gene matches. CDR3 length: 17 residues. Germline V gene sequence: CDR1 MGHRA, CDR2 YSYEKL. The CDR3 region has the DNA TGCGCCAGCAGCCACCCCATGGGAGGGTCCGGGTACAATGAGCAGTTCTTC. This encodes CASSHPMGGSGYNEQFF.